This TCR beta chain derives from a study of brain T cells in children with intractable seizures. Repertoires were generated with immunoSEQ multiplex PCR, while TCRdb's copy carries only in-frame clones and drops some. Of over 95,000 clones in the sample, 94% were seen once. Sequences were derived from peripheral blood, sampled at surgery. The receptor was derived from a boy less than two years old with hemimegalencephaly and intractable seizures.

The CDR3 here is CASSLGGTQYF. CDR3 coding DNA: TGTGCCAGCAGCTTAGGGGGGACCCAGTACTTC. V usage is TRBV11-2 and J usage is TRBJ2-5; no reliable D call. The CDR3 has 11 residues. Germline CDR1 SGHAT, CDR2 FQNNGV. V was pared by 1 base and J by 7 bases, with 4 bases between.